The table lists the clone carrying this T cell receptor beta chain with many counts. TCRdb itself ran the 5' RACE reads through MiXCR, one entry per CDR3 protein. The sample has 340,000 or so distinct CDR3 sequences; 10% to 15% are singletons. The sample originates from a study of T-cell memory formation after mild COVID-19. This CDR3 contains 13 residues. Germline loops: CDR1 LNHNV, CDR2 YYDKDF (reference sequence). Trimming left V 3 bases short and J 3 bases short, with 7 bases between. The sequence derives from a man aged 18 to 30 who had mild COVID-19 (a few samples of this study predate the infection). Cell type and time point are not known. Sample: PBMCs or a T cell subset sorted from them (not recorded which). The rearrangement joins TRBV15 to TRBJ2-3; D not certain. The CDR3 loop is CATSSRRTDTQYF. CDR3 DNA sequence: TGTGCCACCAGCAGCCGACGAACAGATACGCAGTATTTT.